These 11 T cell receptor beta chains share one sample of origin, sequenced in a study of T cell changes during pregnancy in multiple sclerosis. TCRdb's table, derived via immunoSEQ multiplex PCR, lists solely in-frame clones and lacks some. There are about 87,000 clones in the sample; approximately 92% occur only once, and around 1.4% lies in the top ten. The specimen comprised peripheral blood, sampled in the third trimester of pregnancy. The source is a female donor in good health, enrolled as a control in a pregnancy study.

The gene calls are TRBV28 and TRBJ2-1; TRBD1 might be the D (5 bases). The CDR3 contains 13 residues. V lost 0 bases and J lost 6, with 6 bases in between. Germline CDR1 reads MDHEN; CDR2 reads SYDVKM. The chain's CDR3 is CASSLWQGNEQFF. The DNA of the CDR3 is TGTGCCAGCAGTTTATGGCAGGGCAATGAGCAGTTCTTC.

V gene TRBV6-1 combines with J gene TRBJ2-7, with 14 bases aligning to TRBD2. Germline loops: CDR1 MNHNS, CDR2 SASEGT. The CDR3 covers 16 residues. J lost 6 bases, V lost 0 bases, and 4 bases had no gene match. CDR3 DNA sequence: TGTGCCAGCAGTGAAGCGGGGGGACTAGCGGGAGTCGAGCAGTACTTC. As protein: CASSEAGGLAGVEQYF.

The rearrangement uses TRBV14 and TRBJ2-2; D not resolved. With 1 base removed from V and 7 bases from J, the gap between germline ends came to 4 bases. CDR3 size: 12 residues. The V gene's germline CDR1 is SGHDN and CDR2 FVKESK. This CDR3 is CASSQGGGELFF. Written as DNA, the CDR3 is TGTGCCAGCAGCCAAGGAGGCGGGGAGCTGTTTTTT.

The chain carries TRBV19 and TRBJ1-4; tentatively, D is TRBD1 (5 bases). Between the trimmed V and J ends, which lost 5 bases and 4 bases, there was a span of 11 bases. CDR1 is LNHDA and CDR2 is SQIVND in the germline V gene (reference sequence). The CDR3 sequence is 14 residues long. CDR3 region: CASSLGALNEKLFF. As DNA, the CDR3 is TGTGCCAGTAGTCTAGGGGCGCTTAATGAAAAACTGTTTTTT. Based on the CDR3 plus reference TRBV19 and TRBJ1-4, the full variable domain is DGGITQSPKYLFRKEGQNVTLSCEQNLNHDAMYWYRQDPGQGLRLIYYSQIVNDFQKGDIAEGYSVSREKKESFPLTVTSAQKNPTAFYLCASSLGALNEKLFFGSGTQLSVL.

This clone was seen a single time. The rearrangement links TRBV18 to TRBJ2-7; 11 nucleotides line up with TRBD2. CDR1 and CDR2 (germline): KGHSH, LQKENI. This CDR3 comprises 15 residues. Unmatched junction bases numbered 9, after V lost 5 bases and J lost 6 bases. The CDR3 reads CASSNFIAGGREQYF. CDR3 bases: TGTGCCAGCTCAAACTTTATAGCGGGAGGGCGCGAGCAGTACTTC.

The V call is TRBV6-5, the J call TRBJ2-7, with TRBD1 matching 10 bases. Germline CDR1 is MNHEY and CDR2 is SVGAGI. J lost 0 bases, V lost 4 bases, and 3 bases had no gene match. The CDR3 is made up of 15 amino acids. The CDR3 reads CASSLGTGDSYEQYF. The CDR3 region has the DNA TGTGCCAGCAGTTTAGGGACAGGGGACTCCTACGAGCAGTACTTC.

The chain is built from TRBV28 and TRBJ2-1; 7 nucleotides agree with TRBD2. V dropped 6 bases and J dropped 7; count of bases not matched to a gene: 9. Germline CDR1 MDHEN, CDR2 SYDVKM. This CDR3 has 14 residues. The CDR3: CASRTSRRVNEQFF. The DNA of the CDR3 is TGTGCCAGCAGGACTAGCAGGAGGGTTAATGAGCAGTTCTTC.

The chain employs TRBV2 and TRBJ1-5; 7 nucleotides align to TRBD1. The ends lost 4 bases at V and 3 bases at J; junction bases unmatched: 9. The germline V gene encodes CDR1 SNHLY and CDR2 FYNNEI. The CDR3 loop spans 16 amino acids. CDR3 nucleotide sequence: TGTGCCAGCAGTGCTACTCCGGGACAGTACAATCAGCCCCAGCATTTT. It specifies CASSATPGQYNQPQHF. Combining the CDR3 with reference TRBV2 and TRBJ1-5 gives the whole variable domain EPEVTQTPSHQVTQMGQEVILRCVPISNHLYFYWYRQILGQKVEFLVSFYNNEISEKSEIFDDQFSVERPDGSNFTLKIRSTKLEDSAMYFCASSATPGQYNQPQHFGDGTRLSIL.

J is TRBJ1-4 and V is TRBV27; 9 nucleotides agree with TRBD1. The CDR3 totals 15 residues. Per the germline V gene, CDR1 is MNHEY and CDR2 is SMNVEV (reference sequence). V trimming: 5 bases; J trimming: 7 bases; junction bases outside the gene matches: 8. CDR3 bases: TGTGCCAGCAGTACCTTACAGGGGGCGGGTGAAAAACTGTTTTTT. Protein sequence: CASSTLQGAGEKLFF.

The chain links TRBV28 to TRBJ2-1; 9 bases agree with TRBD2. This CDR3 is 17 amino acids long. V lost 1 base to trimming and J lost 4 bases; unmatched junction nucleotides: 8. The germline V gene has CDR1 MDHEN and CDR2 SYDVKM. CDR3 coding DNA: TGTGCCAGCAGTTTATTCGGGGGGACTAGCCGTTACAATGAGCAGTTCTTC. Protein product: CASSLFGGTSRYNEQFF.

The genes are TRBV10-3 and TRBJ1-3, with TRBD1 matching over 10 bases. Germline V gives CDR1 ENHRY, CDR2 SYGVKD. J gave up 4 bases and V 6 bases, and 9 bases lay outside the gene matches. CDR3 size: 16 residues. The CDR3 DNA reads as TGTGCCATCAGCACGTCCGGGACAGGGGCCGGAAACACCATATATTTT. This codes for CAISTSGTGAGNTIYF.